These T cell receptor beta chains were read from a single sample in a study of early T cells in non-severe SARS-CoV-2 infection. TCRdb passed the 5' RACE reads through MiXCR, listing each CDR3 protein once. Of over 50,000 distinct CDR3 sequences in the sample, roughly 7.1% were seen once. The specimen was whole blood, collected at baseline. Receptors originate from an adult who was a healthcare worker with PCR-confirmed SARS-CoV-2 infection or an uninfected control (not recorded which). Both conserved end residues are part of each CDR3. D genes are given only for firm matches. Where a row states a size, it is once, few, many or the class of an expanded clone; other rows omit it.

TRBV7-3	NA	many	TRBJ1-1	TGTGCCAGCAGCTTAACCGCGGGCAGTACTGAAGCTTTCTTT	CASSLTAGSTEAFF
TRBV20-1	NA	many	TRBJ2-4	TGCAGTGCCCCAGGGCGGTGGGACATTCAGTACTTC	CSAPGRWDIQYF
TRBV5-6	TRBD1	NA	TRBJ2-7	TGTGCCAGCAGCTTGGGCGGGACAGGGGGCATCGAGCAGTACTTC	CASSLGGTGGIEQYF
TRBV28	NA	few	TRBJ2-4	TGTGCCAGCAATTCAGGAGAGTTAGCCAAAAACATTCAGTACTTC	CASNSGELAKNIQYF
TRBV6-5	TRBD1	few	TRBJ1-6	TGTGCCAGCAGCGCCCAGGGGGTAGATTCACCCCTCCACTTT	CASSAQGVDSPLHF
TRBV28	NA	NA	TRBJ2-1	TGTGCCAGCAGACATTACAACTTGAGCTCCTACAATGAGCAGTTCTTC	CASRHYNLSSYNEQFF
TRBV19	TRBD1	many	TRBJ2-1	TGTGCCAGCGCGACAGGGAGCTCCTACAATGAGCAGTTCTTC	CASATGSSYNEQFF
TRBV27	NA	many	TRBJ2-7	TGTGCCAGCAGTCCCGCCGGGCTCCCAGGTAAAACCGCGGTAGAGCAGTACTTC	CASSPAGLPGKTAVEQYF
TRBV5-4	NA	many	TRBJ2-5	TGTGCCAGCAGCTTGGCTAGCTTGAAGACCCAGTACTTC	CASSLASLKTQYF
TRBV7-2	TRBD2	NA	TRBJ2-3	TGTGCCAGCAGCTTAACAGCTAGCGGGAGTGGGCGGTTCATCACAGATACGCAGTATTTT	CASSLTASGSGRFITDTQYF
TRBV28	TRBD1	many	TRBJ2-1	TGTGCCAGCAGGACATACAGGGGCAATGAGCAGTTCTTC	CASRTYRGNEQFF
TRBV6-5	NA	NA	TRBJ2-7	TGTGCCAGCAGTTTTTCGAGGCAGAACTACGAGCAGTACTTC	CASSFSRQNYEQYF
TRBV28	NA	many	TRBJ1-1	TGTGCCAGCAGTTTCCGACGGAACACTGAAGCTTTCTTT	CASSFRRNTEAFF
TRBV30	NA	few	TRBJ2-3	TGTGCCTGGAATTTTGGCACAGATACGCAGTATTTT	CAWNFGTDTQYF
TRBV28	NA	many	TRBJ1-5	TGTGCCAGCAGTTCAGGACCCCTGGCGGGTCAGCCCCAGCATTTT	CASSSGPLAGQPQHF
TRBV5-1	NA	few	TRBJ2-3	TGCGCCAGTGCCCGACAGATCACAGATACGCAGTATTTT	CASARQITDTQYF
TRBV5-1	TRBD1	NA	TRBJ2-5	TGCGCCAGCAGCTTTTCCGGGACAGGGAAGGAGACCCAGTACTTC	CASSFSGTGKETQYF
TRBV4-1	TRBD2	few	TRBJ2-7	TGCGCCAGCAGCCACCGAATGACTAGCGGGAGCTCCTACGAGCAGTACTTC	CASSHRMTSGSSYEQYF
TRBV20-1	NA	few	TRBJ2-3	TGCAGTGCTAGAGATCGCCCCAGGGCGAGGATGGGAGATACGCAGTATTTT	CSARDRPRARMGDTQYF
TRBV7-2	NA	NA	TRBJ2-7	TGTGCCAGCAGCCCGGGGGCGGGACAACTCTACGAGCAGTACTTC	CASSPGAGQLYEQYF
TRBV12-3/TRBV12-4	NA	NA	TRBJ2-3	TGTGCCAGCAGTTTAGATTGGAGCGGGTACACAGATACGCAGTATTTT	CASSLDWSGYTDTQYF
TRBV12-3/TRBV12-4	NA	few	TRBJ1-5	TGTGCCAGCAGTTTAGAGCAGGGTGGCAATCAGCCCCAGCATTTT	CASSLEQGGNQPQHF
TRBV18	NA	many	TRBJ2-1	TGTGCCAGCTCACTCAGCAGGGAAGGTGAGCAGTTCTTC	CASSLSREGEQFF
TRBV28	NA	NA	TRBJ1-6	TGTGCCAGCAGAATTCGGGGCGATTCACCCCTCCACTTT	CASRIRGDSPLHF
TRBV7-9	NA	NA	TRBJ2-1	TGTGCCAGCAGCCCAGTGATTTGGAGGCTCTCCTACAATGAGCAGTTCTTC	CASSPVIWRLSYNEQFF
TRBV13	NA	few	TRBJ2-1	TGTGCCAGCAGGAGGCGTTTCGATGAGCAGTTCTTC	CASRRRFDEQFF
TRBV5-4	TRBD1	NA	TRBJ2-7	TGTGCCAGCAGCTTGGGGGGACAGGGGGTTTACGAGCAGTACTTC	CASSLGGQGVYEQYF
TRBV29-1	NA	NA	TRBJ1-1	TGCAGCGTAGTAAGAGGGACGAACACTGAAGCTTTCTTT	CSVVRGTNTEAFF
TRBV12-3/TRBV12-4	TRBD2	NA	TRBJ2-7	TGTGCCAGCAGGGAAGGACTAGCGGGACTTTACGAGCAGTACTTC	CASREGLAGLYEQYF
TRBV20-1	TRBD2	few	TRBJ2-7	TGCAGTGCTAGACTAGCGGGAGGGCCCTACGAGCAGTACTTC	CSARLAGGPYEQYF
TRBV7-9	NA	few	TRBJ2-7	TGTGCCAGCAGCCCCCGTTCCGGGGAGCAGTACTTC	CASSPRSGEQYF